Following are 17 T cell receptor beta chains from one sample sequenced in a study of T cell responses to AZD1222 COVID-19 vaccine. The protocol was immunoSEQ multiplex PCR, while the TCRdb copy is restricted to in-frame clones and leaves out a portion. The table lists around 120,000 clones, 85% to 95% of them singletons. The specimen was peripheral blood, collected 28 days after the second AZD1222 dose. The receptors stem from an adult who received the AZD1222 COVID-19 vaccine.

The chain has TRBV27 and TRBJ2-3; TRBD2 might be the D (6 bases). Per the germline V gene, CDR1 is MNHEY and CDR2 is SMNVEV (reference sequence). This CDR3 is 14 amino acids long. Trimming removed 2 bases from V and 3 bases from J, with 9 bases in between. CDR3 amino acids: CASSLARETDTQYF. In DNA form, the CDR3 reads TGTGCCAGCAGTTTAGCACGGGAGACAGATACGCAGTATTTT.

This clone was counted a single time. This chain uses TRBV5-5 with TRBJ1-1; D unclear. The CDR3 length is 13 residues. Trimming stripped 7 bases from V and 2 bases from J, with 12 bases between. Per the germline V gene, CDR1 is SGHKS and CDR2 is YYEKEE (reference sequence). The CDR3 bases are TGTGCCAGCGGTTGGGCTTCCAACACTGAAGCTTTCTTT. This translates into CASGWASNTEAFF.

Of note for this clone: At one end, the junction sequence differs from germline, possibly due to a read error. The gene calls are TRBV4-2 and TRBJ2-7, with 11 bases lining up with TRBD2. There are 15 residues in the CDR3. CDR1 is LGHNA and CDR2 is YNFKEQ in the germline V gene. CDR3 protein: CASSQVTSGGYEQYF. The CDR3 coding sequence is TGTGCCAGCAGTCAAGTCACTAGCGGGGGCTACGAGCAGTACTTC.

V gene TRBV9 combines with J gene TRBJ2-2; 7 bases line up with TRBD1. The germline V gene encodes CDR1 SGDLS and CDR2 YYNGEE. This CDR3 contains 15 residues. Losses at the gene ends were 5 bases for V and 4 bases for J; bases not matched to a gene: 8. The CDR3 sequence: CASSFNTGATGELFF. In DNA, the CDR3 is TGTGCCAGCAGTTTTAATACAGGGGCCACCGGGGAGCTGTTTTTT.

In DNA form, the CDR3 reads TGCGCCAGCAGCTTGGGGGGCAGGGAAGGGGCGCATGGCTACACCTTC. This translates into CASSLGGREGAHGYTF. This chain joins TRBV5-1 and TRBJ1-2, with a possible D match to TRBD1 (5 bases). CDR1 and CDR2 (germline): SGHRS, YFSETQ. Trimming stripped 0 bases from V and 6 bases from J, with 18 bases between. This CDR3 spans 16 amino acids.

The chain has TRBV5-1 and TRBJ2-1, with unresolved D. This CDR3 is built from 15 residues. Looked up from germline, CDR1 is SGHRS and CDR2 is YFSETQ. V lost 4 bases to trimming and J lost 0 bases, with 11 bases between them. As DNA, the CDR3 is TGCGCCAGCAGCCCGTCCACAAGCTCCTACAATGAGCAGTTCTTC. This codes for CASSPSTSSYNEQFF.

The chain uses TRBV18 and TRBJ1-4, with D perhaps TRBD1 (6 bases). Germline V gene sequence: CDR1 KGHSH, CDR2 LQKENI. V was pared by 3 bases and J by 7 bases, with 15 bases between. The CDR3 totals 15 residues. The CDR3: CASSPDGGRGEKLFF. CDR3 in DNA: TGTGCCAGCTCACCCGACGGGGGGCGCGGTGAAAAACTGTTTTTT.

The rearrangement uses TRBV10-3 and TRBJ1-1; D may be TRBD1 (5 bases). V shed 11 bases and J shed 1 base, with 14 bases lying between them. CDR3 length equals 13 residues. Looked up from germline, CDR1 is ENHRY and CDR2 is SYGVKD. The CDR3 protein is CALGAGWNTEAFF. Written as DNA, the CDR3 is TGTGCCCTCGGGGCAGGGTGGAACACTGAAGCTTTCTTT.

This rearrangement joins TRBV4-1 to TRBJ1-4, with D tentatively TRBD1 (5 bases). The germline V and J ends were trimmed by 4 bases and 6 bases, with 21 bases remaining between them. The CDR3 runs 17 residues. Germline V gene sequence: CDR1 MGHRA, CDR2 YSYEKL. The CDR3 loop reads CASSPTFAGGGDEKLFF. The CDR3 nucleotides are TGCGCCAGCAGCCCCACCTTCGCGGGGGGAGGAGATGAAAAACTGTTTTTT.

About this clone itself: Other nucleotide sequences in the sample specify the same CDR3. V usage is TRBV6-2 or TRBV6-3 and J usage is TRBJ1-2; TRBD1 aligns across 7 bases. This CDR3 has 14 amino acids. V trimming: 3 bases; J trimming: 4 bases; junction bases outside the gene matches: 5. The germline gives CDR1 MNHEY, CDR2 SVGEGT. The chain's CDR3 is CASSYSGQTYGYTF. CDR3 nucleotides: TGTGCCAGCAGTTATTCGGGACAGACCTATGGCTACACCTTC.

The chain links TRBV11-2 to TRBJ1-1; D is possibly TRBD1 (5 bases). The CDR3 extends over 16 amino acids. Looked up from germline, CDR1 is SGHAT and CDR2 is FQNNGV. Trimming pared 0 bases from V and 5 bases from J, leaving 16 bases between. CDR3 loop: CASSLDRRGWLTEAFF. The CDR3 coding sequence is TGTGCCAGCAGCTTAGATCGTAGGGGATGGTTGACTGAAGCTTTCTTT.

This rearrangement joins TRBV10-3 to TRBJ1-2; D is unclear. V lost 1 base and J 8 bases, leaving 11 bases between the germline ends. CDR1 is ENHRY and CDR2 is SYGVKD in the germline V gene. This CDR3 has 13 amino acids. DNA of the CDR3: TGTGCCATCAGTGAGTTTAAAGAAGACGGCTACACCTTC. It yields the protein CAISEFKEDGYTF.

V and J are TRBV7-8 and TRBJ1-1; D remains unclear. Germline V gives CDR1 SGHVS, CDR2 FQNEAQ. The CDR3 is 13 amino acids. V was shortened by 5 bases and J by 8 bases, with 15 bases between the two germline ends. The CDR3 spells CASSPLGSVEAFF. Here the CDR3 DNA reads TGTGCCAGCAGCCCGCTTGGTTCGGTGGAAGCTTTCTTT.

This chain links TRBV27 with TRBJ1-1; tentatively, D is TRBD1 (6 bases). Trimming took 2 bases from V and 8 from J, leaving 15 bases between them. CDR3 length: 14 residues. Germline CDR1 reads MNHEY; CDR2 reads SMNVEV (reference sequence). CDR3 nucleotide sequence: TGTGCCAGCAGTTTACCCGACAGGATACCCGAAGCTTTCTTT. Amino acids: CASSLPDRIPEAFF.

The CDR3 here is CASSRDGELFF. CDR3 sequence (DNA): TGTGCCAGCAGCCGTGACGGGGAGCTGTTTTTT. The J gene is TRBJ2-2, the V gene TRBV14; D is unclear. The CDR3 runs to 11 residues. The germline gives CDR1 SGHDN, CDR2 FVKESK. V was cut by 4 bases and J by 7 bases, with 4 bases left in between.

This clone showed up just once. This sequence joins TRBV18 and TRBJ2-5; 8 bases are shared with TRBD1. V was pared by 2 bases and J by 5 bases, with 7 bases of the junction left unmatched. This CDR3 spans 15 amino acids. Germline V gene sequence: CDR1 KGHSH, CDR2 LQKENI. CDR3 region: CASSPTTGVGETQYF. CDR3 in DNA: TGTGCCAGCTCACCAACGACAGGGGTTGGGGAGACCCAGTACTTC.

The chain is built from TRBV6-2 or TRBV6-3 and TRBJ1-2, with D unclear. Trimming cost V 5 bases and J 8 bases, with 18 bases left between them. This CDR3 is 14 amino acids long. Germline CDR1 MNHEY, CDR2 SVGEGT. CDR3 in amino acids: CASSPRPNTDGYTF. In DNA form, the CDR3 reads TGTGCCAGCAGTCCCAGACCCAACACGGACGGCTACACCTTC.